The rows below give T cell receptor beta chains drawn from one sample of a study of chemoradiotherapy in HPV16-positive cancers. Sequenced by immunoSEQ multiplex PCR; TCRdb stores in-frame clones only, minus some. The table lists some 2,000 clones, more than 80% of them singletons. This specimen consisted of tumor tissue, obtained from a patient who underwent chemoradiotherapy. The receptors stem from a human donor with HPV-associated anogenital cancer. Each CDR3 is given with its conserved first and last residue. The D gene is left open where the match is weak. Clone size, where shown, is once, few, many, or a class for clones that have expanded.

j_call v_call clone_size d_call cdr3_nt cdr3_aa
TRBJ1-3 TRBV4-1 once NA TGCGCCAGCAGCCAAGAAAAGAGAAACACCATATATTTT CASSQEKRNTIYF
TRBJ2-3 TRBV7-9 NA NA TGTGCCAGCAGAACCCCGGGACCCTTGGCCACAGATACGCAGTATTTT CASRTPGPLATDTQYF
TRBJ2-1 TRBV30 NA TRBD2 TGTGCCTGGCGACGACTAGCGGGAGTGGATGAGCAGTTCTTC CAWRRLAGVDEQFF
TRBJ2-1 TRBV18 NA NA TGTGCCAGCTCACCCCTCGCGGGCTTCTACAATGAGCAGTTCTTC CASSPLAGFYNEQFF
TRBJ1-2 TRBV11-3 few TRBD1 TGTGCCAGCAGCGGACAGGGGGGAACCTATGGCTACACCTTC CASSGQGGTYGYTF
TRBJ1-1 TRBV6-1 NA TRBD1 TGTGCCAGCAGTGAAGCTTGGAGACAGGGGTTGAACACTGAAGCTTTCTTT CASSEAWRQGLNTEAFF
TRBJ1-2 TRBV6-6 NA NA TGTGCCAGCACCCTCGACAGGCTCAATGGCTACACCTTC CASTLDRLNGYTF
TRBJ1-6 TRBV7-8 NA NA TGTGCCAGCAGTGCCCCCCGGGTGATAAATTCACCCCTCCACTTT CASSAPRVINSPLHF
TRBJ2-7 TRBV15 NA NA TGTGCCACCAGCCGGGACAACTCCTACGAGCAGTACTTC CATSRDNSYEQYF
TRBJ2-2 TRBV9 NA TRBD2 TGTGCCAGCAGCGCCCCACGGGGGGGGCTAAGCGGGGAGCTGTTTTTT CASSAPRGGLSGELFF
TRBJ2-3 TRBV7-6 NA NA TGTGCCAGCAGCGTCGGACGGGATACGCAGTATTTT CASSVGRDTQYF
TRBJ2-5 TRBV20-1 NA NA TGCAGTGCTGGACAAGAGACCCAGTACTTC CSAGQETQYF
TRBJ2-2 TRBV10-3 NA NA TGTGCCATCAGTGAGTCCCCGAGGGGAACCCACACCGGGGAGCTGTTTTTT CAISESPRGTHTGELFF
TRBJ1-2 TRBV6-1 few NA TGTGCCAGCAGACGGGACACATCCCACGGCTACACCTTC CASRRDTSHGYTF
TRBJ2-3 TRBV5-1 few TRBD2 TGCGCCAGCAGCTTACTAGCGTCTAGCACAGATACGCAGTATTTT CASSLLASSTDTQYF
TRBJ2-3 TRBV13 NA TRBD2 TGTGCCAGCAGCTTAGGTGGACTAGTGTCAGATACGCAGTATTTT CASSLGGLVSDTQYF
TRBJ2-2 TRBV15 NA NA TGTGCCACCCGACGGGGCGGCGGGGAGCTGTTTTTT CATRRGGGELFF
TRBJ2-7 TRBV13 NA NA TGTGCCAGCAGCCGCCGAAGCGGTTATAGCTCCTACGAGCAGTACTTC CASSRRSGYSSYEQYF
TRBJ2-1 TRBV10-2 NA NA TGCGCCAGCAGCGCCGGGACCCCATCCTACAATGAGCAGTTCTTC CASSAGTPSYNEQFF
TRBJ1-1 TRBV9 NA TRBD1 TGTGCCAGCAGCGGTGGGGGGGACAGGGGCCTTTTGAACACTGAAGCTTTCTTT CASSGGGDRGLLNTEAFF
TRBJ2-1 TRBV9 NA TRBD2 TGTGCCAGCAGCGTAGACCAGAGAGCGGGAGGGCCTGTTGAGCAGTTCTTC CASSVDQRAGGPVEQFF
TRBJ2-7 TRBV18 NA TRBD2 TGTGCCAGCTCACCACCGAGGGGATCTAGCGGGAGTACCGAGCAGTACTTC CASSPPRGSSGSTEQYF
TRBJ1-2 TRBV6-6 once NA TGTGCCAGCAGTTACGAGATCGGATATGGCTACACCTTC CASSYEIGYGYTF
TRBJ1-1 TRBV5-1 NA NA TGCGCCAGCAGCGGTGACAGGAACACTGAAGCTTTCTTT CASSGDRNTEAFF
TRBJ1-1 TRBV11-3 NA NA TGTGCCAGCAGCTGGGGGACGGGGGCGCAGGGTGAAGCTTTCTTT CASSWGTGAQGEAFF
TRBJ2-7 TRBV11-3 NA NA TGTGCCAGCAGCTGGGTGACTACTAACTCCTACGAGCAGTACTTC CASSWVTTNSYEQYF
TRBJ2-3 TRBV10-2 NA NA TGCGCCAGCAGTGAGATGCTCGTAACGGATACGCAGTATTTT CASSEMLVTDTQYF
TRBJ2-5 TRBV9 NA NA TGTGCCAGCAGCGCCTATGGGGACTCCTTCCAAGAGACCCAGTACTTC CASSAYGDSFQETQYF
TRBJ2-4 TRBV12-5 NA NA TGTGCTAGTGGTTTAATCGGGCTAGGGGAAAACATTCAGTACTTC CASGLIGLGENIQYF
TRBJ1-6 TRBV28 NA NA TGTGCCAGCAGCTCAAGATCACTCGATTCACCCCTCCACTTT CASSSRSLDSPLHF
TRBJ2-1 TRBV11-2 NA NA TGTGCCAGCAGCGCCCGGGCGAGCTCCTACAATGAGCAGTTCTTC CASSARASSYNEQFF
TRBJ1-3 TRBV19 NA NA TGTGCCAGTCGGAAAGGTAGCTCTGGAAACACCATATATTTT CASRKGSSGNTIYF
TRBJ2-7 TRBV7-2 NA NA TGTGCCAGCAGCCAGAGCCCCAGCTCCTACGAGCAGTACTTC CASSQSPSSYEQYF
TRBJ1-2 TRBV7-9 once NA TGTGCCAGCAGCTCTCCCTGGGGCGGGACCTATGGCTACACCTTC CASSSPWGGTYGYTF
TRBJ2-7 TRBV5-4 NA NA TGTGCCAGCAGTACCAGGGGTAATCCCTACGAGCAGTACTTC CASSTRGNPYEQYF
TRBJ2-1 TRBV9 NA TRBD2 TGTGCCAGCAGCGCCGGGACTAGCGGGAGAATGGTCCATGAGCAGTTCTTC CASSAGTSGRMVHEQFF
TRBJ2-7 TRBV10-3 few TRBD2 TGTGCCATCAGTGAACCAGCGGGAGGCTACGAGCAGTACTTC CAISEPAGGYEQYF
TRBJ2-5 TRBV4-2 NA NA TGTGCCAGCAGCCAAGGGTTTAAAGGGGATCAAGAGACCCAGTACTTC CASSQGFKGDQETQYF
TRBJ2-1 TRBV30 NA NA TGTGCCTGGAGTGTACATTCGTTGGTAAGCTCCTACAATGAGCAGTTCTTC CAWSVHSLVSSYNEQFF
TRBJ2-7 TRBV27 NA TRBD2 TGTGCCAGCAGTTTCGGGACTAGCGGCTACGAGCAGTACTTC CASSFGTSGYEQYF
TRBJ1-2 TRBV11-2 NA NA TGTGCCAGCAGCTACAACCTTCAGGGAAATGGCTACACCTTC CASSYNLQGNGYTF
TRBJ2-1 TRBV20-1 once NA TGCAGTGCTAGTTTTAGCAATGAGCAGTTCTTC CSASFSNEQFF
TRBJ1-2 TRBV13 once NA TGTGCCAGCAGCCCAGGACGTATGGTCGACACCTTC CASSPGRMVDTF
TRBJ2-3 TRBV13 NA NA TGTGCCAGCAGCTCAAGGACAGATACGCAGTATTTT CASSSRTDTQYF
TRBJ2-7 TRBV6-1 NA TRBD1 TGTGCCAGCAGTGAGAGGACAGGGGCCTACGAGCAGTACTTC CASSERTGAYEQYF
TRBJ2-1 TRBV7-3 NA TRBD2 TGTGCCAGCAGCACTGGGACTAGCATGGGTAATGAGCAGTTCTTC CASSTGTSMGNEQFF